This T cell receptor beta chain emerged from a study of cytomegalovirus exposure and HLA in healthy donors. Study-level findings and limits: Reports indicated that the classifier achieved high specificity and sensitivity in diagnosing cytomegalovirus status. Among TCR beta chains, those listed as cytomegalovirus-associated numbered 164. Under in vitro conditions, a few CMV-associated chains were confirmed as specific for CMV antigens.

The data were produced by immunoSEQ multiplex PCR, yet TCRdb's version contains in-frame clones alone and is incomplete. Altogether 150,000 to 200,000 clones are present, roughly 84% being singletons, with the ten largest covering approximately 10%. This clone has just one count. What it binds is not known. Germline CDR1 SGHRS, CDR2 YFSETQ. This CDR3 is 15 amino acids long. V dropped 4 bases and J dropped 4 bases, with 17 bases sitting between them. The sample comprised PBMCs. The V call is TRBV5-1, the J call TRBJ2-5, with a possible D match to TRBD2 (6 bases). The receptor was derived from a man aged 25-45 years in good health and CMV-seropositive. The CDR3 loop reads CASSEGLARRETQYF. The CDR3 bases are TGCGCCAGCAGCGAGGGACTTGCCAGGAGAGAGACCCAGTACTTC.